Listed below are T cell receptor beta chains from one sample, sequenced in a study of CD8+CD57+ T cells in acquired aplastic anemia. Using its own MiXCR run on the reads, TCRdb lists one record per CDR3 protein. The data hold around 250,000 distinct CDR3 sequences, with 50% to 70% observed a single time. Specimen: sorted CD4+, CD8+, or CD8+CD57+ T cells (not recorded which) from PBMCs. These receptors were collected from a human donor with severe aplastic anemia or a healthy control (not recorded which). CDR3s include the opening cysteine and the closing phenylalanine or tryptophan. Fields, in order: J gene, clone size, D gene, V gene, CDR3 DNA, CDR3 protein. D genes are given only for firm matches. The listing skips clone size in some rows; elsewhere it reads once, few, many or a size class.

J gene: TRBJ2-7
clone size: few
D gene: TRBD2
V gene: TRBV7-6
CDR3 DNA: TGTGCCAGCAGCAAGAGCGGGGGTAGCTCCTACGAGCAGTACTTC
CDR3 protein: CASSKSGGSSYEQYF

J gene: TRBJ2-3
clone size: NA
D gene: TRBD1
V gene: TRBV10-3
CDR3 DNA: TGTGCCATCGCGGACAGGGAGGATACGCAGTATTTT
CDR3 protein: CAIADREDTQYF

J gene: TRBJ2-7
clone size: few
D gene: TRBD2
V gene: TRBV10-2
CDR3 DNA: TGCGCCAGCAGCGTAGCGGGGATCAGCTCCTACGAGCAGTACTTC
CDR3 protein: CASSVAGISSYEQYF

J gene: TRBJ2-7
clone size: NA
D gene: NA
V gene: TRBV20-1
CDR3 DNA: TGCAGTGCTAGGACGACAGAGACCTACGAGCAGTACTTC
CDR3 protein: CSARTTETYEQYF

J gene: TRBJ2-7
clone size: NA
D gene: TRBD2
V gene: TRBV7-2
CDR3 DNA: TGTGCCAGCAGCCCGACGGCGGGGGGCTACGAGCAGTACTTC
CDR3 protein: CASSPTAGGYEQYF

J gene: TRBJ2-1
clone size: many
D gene: TRBD2
V gene: TRBV20-1
CDR3 DNA: TGCAGTGCTAGAGACCCGGGACTAGCGGGGGTGAATGAGCAGTTCTTC
CDR3 protein: CSARDPGLAGVNEQFF

J gene: TRBJ2-5
clone size: few
D gene: TRBD2
V gene: TRBV28
CDR3 DNA: TGTGCCAGCCGCTTCCCGACTAGCGGGGGGGCAGAGACCCAGTACTTC
CDR3 protein: CASRFPTSGGAETQYF

J gene: TRBJ2-7
clone size: many
D gene: NA
V gene: TRBV6-1
CDR3 DNA: TGTGCCAGCAGTGAAATGGGGGACTTC
CDR3 protein: CASSEMGDF

J gene: TRBJ2-3
clone size: NA
D gene: TRBD2
V gene: TRBV7-9
CDR3 DNA: TGTGCCAGCACCACGCGGGGGGGACTAGTCGATACGCAGTATTTT
CDR3 protein: CASTTRGGLVDTQYF

J gene: TRBJ2-7
clone size: many
D gene: TRBD2
V gene: TRBV27
CDR3 DNA: TGTGCCAGCAGTGTCCGGACTAGCGGGGGCCACGAGCAGTACTTC
CDR3 protein: CASSVRTSGGHEQYF